This T cell receptor beta chain emerged from a study of blood T cell repertoires in COVID-19. Study at large: The origin of the acute and convalescent COVID-19 samples was the United States, Italy and Spain. From T cells, B-cell-depleted T cells, or PBMCs came the material, which was cDNA or gDNA.

This clone was recorded only once. The CDR3 runs to 16 residues. Under the authors' procedure: Amplification with reference gene primers provided the estimates of nucleated cell counts. Profiled with immunoSEQ multiplex PCR; TCRdb holds only in-frame clones, not every one. That table gives V, J and clone size, and the DNA gave D and trimming. The sample shows some 22,000 clones, 85% to 95% of them seen only once. The chain is built from TRBV21-1 and TRBJ2-2; TRBD1, the D gene given by the table, was not confirmed from the DNA. TRBV21-1 is a pseudogene locus. This TCR was recovered from a woman in her 50s with active COVID-19. The sequenced sample was peripheral blood. As DNA, the CDR3 is TGTGCCAGCATCTTATTAACAGGGCGTATCACCGGGGAGCTGTTTTTT. Translated: CASILLTGRITGELFF.